This T cell receptor (beta chain) was captured by sequencing in a study of OX40 agonist ivuxolimab in advanced cancers. Study-level information: One hepatocellular carcinoma and a couple of cutaneous melanoma patients partially responded.

Assay used: immunoSEQ multiplex PCR; TCRdb lists only in-frame clones, some missing. The repertoire holds 85,000 to 130,000 clones, 90% seen once, with 0.45% to 0.5% in the top ten. The V and J ends lost 4 bases and 3 bases respectively, with 10 bases between them. This CDR3 has 14 residues. The V gene's germline CDR1 is LGHNA and CDR2 YSLEER. Patients with a history of autoimmune disease or on systemic immunosuppression were excluded. The sequenced sample was CD4+ or CD8+ T cells sorted from blood, obtained in a trial of the OX40 agonist ivuxolimab. The clonotype comes from an adult with an advanced solid tumor such as melanoma, head and neck, liver or kidney cancer. The chain has TRBV4-3 and TRBJ1-5, with a possible D match to TRBD1 (6 bases). CDR3 sequence (DNA): TGCGCCAGCAGCCGCGGACAGTTCAATCAGCCCCAGCATTTT. Translated: CASSRGQFNQPQHF.